One sample yielded the 12 T cell receptor beta chains listed below, sequenced in a study of T-cell reconstitution after alpha-beta-depleted transplantation in children. Unique molecular identifiers were built into the TCRbeta library. TCRdb itself ran the PCR reads through MiXCR, one entry per CDR3 protein. The table records fewer than 700,000 distinct CDR3 sequences, roughly 24% of them present only once. The material sequenced was PBMCs, mostly from graft donor cells, taken 360 days after TCRalphabeta/CD19-depleted stem cell transplant. The receptors were sampled from a boy in the first two years of life who had a stem cell transplant for acute myeloid leukemia, so the T cells may come from the graft donor.

This clonotype was seen a few times. The J gene is TRBJ1-2, the V gene TRBV29-1, with a possible D match to TRBD1 (5 bases). The CDR3 spans 10 residues. The germline gives CDR1 SQVTM, CDR2 ANQGSEA. V dropped 5 bases and J dropped 6 bases, with 7 bases sitting between them. CDR3 sequence: CSVPGNGYTF. DNA of the CDR3: TGCAGCGTTCCAGGGAATGGCTACACCTTC.

V usage is TRBV15 and J usage is TRBJ1-5, with D unclear. The CDR3 has 12 residues. V was trimmed by 8 bases and J by 3 bases, leaving 8 bases between them. Germline V lookup: CDR1 LNHNV, CDR2 YYDKDF (reference sequence). In nucleotides, the CDR3 is TGTGCCACCGGGCAGGACAATCAGCCCCAGCATTTT. Protein sequence: CATGQDNQPQHF. Full variable domain (missing parts from reference TRBV15 and TRBJ1-5): DAMVIQNPRYQVTQFGKPVTLSCSQTLNHNVMYWYQQKSSQAPKLLFHYYDKDFNNEADTPDNFQSRRPNTSFCFLDIRSPGLGDTAMYLCATGQDNQPQHFGDGTRLSIL.

The V gene is TRBV12-3 or TRBV12-4, the J gene TRBJ2-2; 9 bases align to TRBD1. CDR3 size: 14 residues. V shed 8 bases and J 6 bases; nucleotides not matched to a gene: 7. The CDR3 bases are TGTGCCAGCTATACAGGGGGCAAGGCCGGGGAGCTGTTTTTT. It codes for CASYTGGKAGELFF.

This clonotype was detected ten times or more. The DNA for the CDR3 is TGTGCCAGCAGTTATCAGGGGAGGGCTGAAGCTTTCTTT. Encoded protein: CASSYQGRAEAFF. The chain links TRBV6-5 to TRBJ1-1, with a possible D match to TRBD1 (6 bases). The germline CDR1 and CDR2 sequences are MNHEY and SVGAGI. Trimming took 3 bases from V and 6 from J, leaving 11 bases between them. The length of the CDR3 is 13 residues.

This clonotype was picked up a small number of times. The rearrangement links TRBV12-3 or TRBV12-4 to TRBJ1-3, with D uncertain. V lost 1 base, J lost 0 bases, and 1 base lay in between. The CDR3 consists of 13 residues. CDR3 DNA: TGTGCCAGCAGTTTAGTCTCTGGAAACACCATATATTTT. Translation: CASSLVSGNTIYF.

This chain connects TRBV28 to TRBJ1-5; a weak D match, TRBD1 (5 bases). The CDR3 sequence is 15 residues long. Trimming removed 6 bases at V and 3 bases at J, with 15 bases between. Germline assignment: CDR1 MDHEN and CDR2 SYDVKM. CDR3 amino acids: CASRWGVINNQPQHF. CDR3 nucleotides: TGTGCCAGCAGGTGGGGCGTAATCAACAATCAGCCCCAGCATTTT.

J is TRBJ2-3 and V is TRBV13; tentatively, D is TRBD1 or TRBD2 (5 bases each). Per the germline V gene, CDR1 is PRHDT and CDR2 is FYEKMQ (reference sequence). V was trimmed by 3 bases and J by 7 bases, leaving 23 bases between them. This CDR3 has 17 residues. The CDR3 loop is CASSLLPGLGVTYTQYF. The CDR3 DNA sequence: TGTGCCAGCAGCTTGCTACCGGGGCTAGGGGTCACGTATACGCAGTATTTT.

This clonotype was detected many times. The rearrangement uses TRBV14 and TRBJ2-6, with D maybe TRBD1 (6 bases). CDR3 size: 17 residues. Trimming cost V 0 bases and J 4 bases, with 13 bases left between them. Germline assignment: CDR1 SGHDN and CDR2 FVKESK. CDR3 coding DNA: TGTGCCAGCAGCCAAGAGACAGGTTTTGAAGGGGCCAACGTCCTGACTTTC. It is translated as CASSQETGFEGANVLTF.

CDR3 amino acids: CASSQVGGGGSPLHF. CDR3 DNA sequence: TGCGCCAGCAGCCAAGTTGGGGGGGGCGGATCACCCCTCCACTTT. The chain uses TRBV4-3 and TRBJ1-6; TRBD1 is a possible D gene (6 bases). V dropped 1 base and J dropped 10 bases, with 14 bases sitting between them. CDR1 and CDR2 from the germline V gene are LGHNA and YSLEER. The CDR3 extends over 15 amino acids.

This chain links TRBV20-1 with TRBJ2-1, with D maybe TRBD1 (5 bases). Between the trimmed V and J ends, which lost 6 bases and 2 bases, there was a span of 11 bases. CDR3 length equals 13 residues. Per germline, CDR1 DFQATT and CDR2 SNEGSKA (reference sequence). CDR3 loop: CSARQSPYNEQFF. Here the CDR3 DNA reads TGCAGTGCCAGACAGAGTCCCTACAATGAGCAGTTCTTC.

V usage is TRBV7-9 and J usage is TRBJ2-3, with D possibly matching TRBD2 (5 bases). V was clipped by 5 bases and J by 5 bases, with 17 bases between them. Per germline, CDR1 SEHNR and CDR2 FQNEAQ (reference sequence). This CDR3 has 15 residues. The CDR3, as DNA: TGTGCCAGCAGCCCAAGGAGCGGAGGTAAAGATACGCAGTATTTT. It translates to CASSPRSGGKDTQYF.

This clonotype was counted between two and nine times. The chain has TRBV29-1 and TRBJ2-7; a weak D match, TRBD1 (7 bases). Germline V gene sequence: CDR1 SQVTM, CDR2 ANQGSEA. The CDR3 runs 12 residues. V was trimmed by 6 bases and J by 3 bases, leaving 12 bases between them. The DNA of the CDR3 is TGCAGCGTGGCGGGGACAGTCTACGAGCAGTACTTC. This sequence encodes CSVAGTVYEQYF.